This TCR beta chain comes out of a study of blood T cell repertoires in COVID-19. Overall study context: Italy, Spain and the United States were the sources of the convalescent and acute COVID-19 samples.

Sequenced by immunoSEQ multiplex PCR; TCRdb stores in-frame clones only, minus some. Of almost 350,000 clones detected, roughly nine tenths appear once; the ten largest clones hold approximately 4.1%. Seattle patient enrollment occurred during active infection, with longitudinal follow-up thereafter. The CDR3 has 15 amino acids. Germline V gives CDR1 MDHEN, CDR2 SYDVKM. Trimming took 4 bases from V and 7 from J, leaving 16 bases between them. The rearrangement joins TRBV28 to TRBJ1-4, with a weak D call TRBD1 (5 bases). The sequenced sample consisted of peripheral blood. The sequence was obtained from a woman aged 60-75 years with COVID-19, enrolled during active disease. This chain's CDR3 is CASSSLGGGREKLFF. Here the CDR3 DNA reads TGTGCCAGCAGTTCGCTCGGGGGGGGACGTGAAAAACTGTTTTTT. Full variable domain (outside the CDR3, taken from reference TRBV28 and TRBJ1-4): DVKVTQSSRYLVKRTGEKVFLECVQDMDHENMFWYRQDPGLGLRLIYFSYDVKMKEKGDIPEGYSVSREKKERFSLILESASTNQTSMYLCASSSLGGGREKLFFGSGTQLSVL.